This TCR beta chain was recorded in a study of blood T cell repertoires in COVID-19. Study in general: The cDNA or gDNA used as material had been derived from T cells, B-cell-depleted T cells, or PBMCs.

This clone was recorded once. Per the study methods: Estimation of nucleated cell counts relied on the amplification of reference gene primers. Data came from immunoSEQ multiplex PCR; TCRdb stores just in-frame clones and leaves some out. The V and J calls and the clone size are those of that table, but D and trimming were determined from the DNA. The sample consists of about 180,000 clones, 80% to 90% of them appearing once. Germline V lookup: CDR1 SGHAT, CDR2 FQNNGV. Between the trimmed V and J ends, which lost 1 base and 0 bases, there was a span of 6 bases. This CDR3 is built from 14 residues. V gene TRBV11-2 combines with J gene TRBJ1-2; D call uncertain. The clonotype was recovered from a man aged 18 to 29 who had recovered from COVID-19. The sequencing input was peripheral blood. The CDR3, as DNA: TGTGCCAGCAGCTTAGGGCACACTAACTATGGCTACACCTTC. Its translation is CASSLGHTNYGYTF.